This T cell receptor beta chain derives from a study of T cell responses to AZD1222 COVID-19 vaccine. Turning to this clone: Its antigen is currently unknown.

Generated by immunoSEQ multiplex PCR, the TCRdb table keeps only in-frame clones and is missing some. The sample records under 130,000 clones, over 70% being singletons. The CDR3 has 13 amino acids. Germline-derived CDR1 and CDR2 are MNHEY and SVGEGT. V was shortened by 0 bases and J by 10 bases, with 12 bases between the two germline ends. Findings and limits, study-wide: The study identified only five to seven AZD1222 recipients as seropositive at baseline. Repertoires were collected only later (after the peak T cell response had occurred). Most donors were white British, females outnumbered males, and clonal diversity was possibly underestimated. The breadth and depth of Spike-specific TCRs increased once two AZD1222 doses had been given.

V and J are TRBV6-2 or TRBV6-3 and TRBJ1-1; D gene ambiguous. This TCR derives from an adult in good health. This specimen was peripheral blood, taken on day 0 of AZD1222 vaccination. The CDR3 bases are TGTGCCAGCAGTTACTCTACGAAGCAGGCAGCTTTCTTT. Translation gives CASSYSTKQAAFF.